The 21 T cell receptor beta chains below were found in one sample sequenced in a study of T cell responses to AZD1222 COVID-19 vaccine. Measured with immunoSEQ multiplex PCR; TCRdb has only the in-frame clones, and not every one. The sample has about 190,000 clones, 80% to 90% seen once. The sample here was peripheral blood, taken on day 0 of MenACWY control vaccination. The origin of the receptors is an adult in good health.

The V gene is TRBV9, the J gene TRBJ1-4; 9 bases match TRBD1. The CDR3 runs 15 residues. Germline V CDR1 and CDR2: SGDLS, YYNGEE. The trim removed 3 bases at V and 7 bases at J, leaving 7 bases unmatched. The CDR3 region is CASSAQGASREKLFF. CDR3 DNA sequence: TGTGCCAGCAGCGCACAGGGGGCGTCCCGTGAAAAACTGTTTTTT.

The chain is built from TRBV28 and TRBJ2-3; 7 positions match TRBD2. Trimming cost V 5 bases and J 0 bases; bases outside gene matches: 5. This CDR3 spans 15 amino acids. Germline V gene lookup returns CDR1 MDHEN and CDR2 SYDVKM. This CDR3 reads CASSPSGSSTDTQYF. As DNA, the CDR3 is TGTGCCAGCAGTCCTAGCGGAAGTAGCACAGATACGCAGTATTTT.

V gene TRBV28 combines with J gene TRBJ2-4; 7 nucleotides agree with TRBD2. In germline, CDR1 is MDHEN, CDR2 SYDVKM. CDR3 length: 15 residues. The V gene end was trimmed by 3 bases and the J gene end by 1 base; junction bases not matched to a gene: 3. The CDR3 DNA is TGTGCCAGCAGTTTTGGGGGGGAGGCCAAAAACATTCAGTACTTC. It is translated as CASSFGGEAKNIQYF.

The V and J genes are TRBV11-2 and TRBJ2-1; 9 bases line up with TRBD1. The V gene's germline CDR1 is SGHAT and CDR2 FQNNGV. The CDR3 spans 16 residues. V was pared by 3 bases and J by 4 bases, with 7 bases of the junction left unmatched. CDR3 DNA: TGTGCCAGCAGCTTCTACTCTGGACAGGGGTACAATGAGCAGTTCTTC. Protein sequence: CASSFYSGQGYNEQFF.

The chain has TRBV10-3 and TRBJ2-2; D unresolved. V lost 5 bases and J lost 0, with 10 bases in between. Germline values: CDR1 ENHRY, CDR2 SYGVKD. This CDR3 has 15 amino acids. CDR3 region: CAISPGRSNTGELFF. In DNA form, the CDR3 reads TGTGCCATCAGTCCAGGACGCTCGAACACCGGGGAGCTGTTTTTT.

The J gene is TRBJ2-7, the V gene TRBV12-3 or TRBV12-4; TRBD2 might be the D (7 bases). This CDR3 has 13 residues. Trimming removed 4 bases from V and 3 bases from J, with 10 bases in between. DNA of the CDR3: TGTGCCAGCAGTTCGGGGGGCGACTACGAGCAGTACTTC. This sequence encodes CASSSGGDYEQYF.

J is TRBJ2-7 and V is TRBV9, with D possibly TRBD1 on 6 matching bases. The V gene lost 4 bases and the J gene lost 0 bases, with 11 bases spanning the gap. The V gene's germline CDR1 is SGDLS and CDR2 YYNGEE. CDR3 length: 14 amino acids. The CDR3 region has the DNA TGTGCCAGCAGCATACAGGGTACCTCCTACGAGCAGTACTTC. Amino acid sequence: CASSIQGTSYEQYF.

The V and J genes are TRBV6-5 and TRBJ1-2; TRBD1 matches 9 bases. CDR3 size: 13 residues. Germline-derived CDR1 and CDR2 are MNHEY and SVGAGI. The junction had 6 bases not matched to a gene; V was cut back by 6 bases and J by 7 bases. The CDR3 sequence: CASRNPGQGGYTF. The CDR3 DNA sequence: TGTGCCAGCAGAAACCCGGGACAGGGTGGCTACACCTTC.

This rearrangement joins TRBV6-5 to TRBJ2-5; D unclear. CDR1 and CDR2 from the germline V gene are MNHEY and SVGAGI. The V gene lost 6 bases and the J gene lost 2 bases, with 13 bases spanning the gap. This CDR3 has 14 amino acids. CDR3 loop: CASRPEQSQETQYF. In nucleotides, the CDR3 is TGTGCCAGCAGGCCAGAACAGTCACAAGAGACCCAGTACTTC.

The chain links TRBV6-5 to TRBJ1-6; possibly TRBD1 for D (5 bases). This CDR3 region has 13 residues. The germline V and J ends were trimmed by 7 bases and 4 bases, with 8 bases remaining between them. Germline V gives CDR1 MNHEY, CDR2 SVGAGI. As DNA, the CDR3 is TGTGCCAGCAAAGGGGAGTATAATTCACCCCTCCACTTT. This codes for CASKGEYNSPLHF.

This rearrangement joins TRBV7-9 to TRBJ1-2, with D uncertain. This CDR3 is 15 amino acids long. Trimming left V 1 base short and J 0 bases short, with 9 bases between. Germline V gene sequence: CDR1 SEHNR, CDR2 FQNEAQ (reference sequence). The CDR3 spells CASSLEGGSNYGYTF. CDR3 nucleotides: TGTGCCAGCAGCTTAGAGGGAGGGTCTAACTATGGCTACACCTTC.

V gene TRBV11-2 combines with J gene TRBJ2-2; D might be TRBD1 or TRBD2, each matching 5 bases. Looked up from germline, CDR1 is SGHAT and CDR2 is FQNNGV. The CDR3 spans 14 residues. V was shortened by 3 bases and J by 4 bases, with 9 bases between the two germline ends. The CDR3 protein is CASSLGRTTGELFF. In nucleotides, the CDR3 is TGTGCCAGCAGCTTGGGACGGACCACCGGGGAGCTGTTTTTT.

V and J are TRBV19 and TRBJ1-1; 9 positions match TRBD1. This CDR3 is built from 16 residues. V shed 1 base and J 3 bases; nucleotides not matched to a gene: 6. Per germline, CDR1 LNHDA and CDR2 SQIVND (reference sequence). In DNA, the CDR3 is TGTGCCAGTAGTATAGTCTGGGGACAGGGAGACACTGAAGCTTTCTTT. It translates to CASSIVWGQGDTEAFF.

This chain connects TRBV24-1 to TRBJ2-6; 8 bases agree with TRBD1. The CDR3 has 17 amino acids. Germline V CDR1 and CDR2: KGHDR, SFDVKD. J lost 3 bases, V lost 4 bases, and 7 bases had no gene match. The CDR3 DNA is TGTGCCACCAGTGACCCGGACAGGGAGAGTGGGGCCAACGTCCTGACTTTC. It codes for CATSDPDRESGANVLTF.

The gene calls are TRBV7-6 and TRBJ2-7; possible D gene TRBD1, 6 bases. The germline V gene has CDR1 SGHVS and CDR2 FNYEAQ. Trimming shortened V by 5 bases and J by 0 bases, and 17 bases separated the two germline ends. The CDR3 covers 16 residues. CDR3 amino acids: CASSVYRDRPSYEQYF. Written as DNA, the CDR3 is TGTGCCAGCAGCGTCTACAGGGATAGGCCCTCCTACGAGCAGTACTTC. The full variable domain, completed using reference TRBV7-6 and TRBJ2-7, is GAGVSQSPRYKVTKRGQDVALRCDPISGHVSLYWYRQALGQGPEFLTYFNYEAQQDKSGLPNDRFSAERPEGSISTLTIQRTEQRDSAMYRCASSVYRDRPSYEQYFGPGTRLTVT.

This clone was found once. The CDR3: CASSLGPSYNEQFF. The CDR3 region has the DNA TGCGCCAGCAGCTTGGGGCCCTCTTACAATGAGCAGTTCTTC. The chain recombines TRBV5-1 with TRBJ2-1; D remains ambiguous. V gave up 0 bases and J gave up 4 bases, with 8 bases separating them. In germline, CDR1 is SGHRS, CDR2 YFSETQ. The CDR3 is made up of 14 amino acids.

The chain employs TRBV5-6 and TRBJ2-7; TRBD2 might be the D (5 bases). V lost 4 bases and J lost 4, with 12 bases in between. Germline V gives CDR1 SGHDT, CDR2 YYEEEE. The CDR3 covers 13 residues. DNA for the CDR3: TGTGCCAGCAGCCGAGCGGAGTGGTACGAGCAGTACTTC. It translates to CASSRAEWYEQYF.

The rearrangement joins TRBV28 to TRBJ1-1; unclear D gene. V was pared by 7 bases and J by 3 bases, with 12 bases between. The CDR3 runs 13 residues. Germline V lookup: CDR1 MDHEN, CDR2 SYDVKM. The CDR3: CASTNRGDTEAFF. The CDR3 bases are TGTGCCAGCACTAATAGAGGAGACACTGAAGCTTTCTTT.

The V call is TRBV6-6, the J call TRBJ2-2; D is perhaps TRBD2 (6 bases). Germline loops: CDR1 MNHNY, CDR2 SVGAGI (reference sequence). The CDR3 contains 15 residues. V was cut by 2 bases and J by 4 bases, with 11 bases left in between. The CDR3 sequence: CASSYETSLTGELFF. Here the CDR3 DNA reads TGTGCCAGCAGTTACGAAACTAGCCTCACCGGGGAGCTGTTTTTT.

The CDR3 DNA follows: TGTGCCAGCTCACCAGCACTCTCAGCGGGCACTGAAGCTTTCTTT. This gives the protein CASSPALSAGTEAFF. The chain is built from TRBV18 and TRBJ1-1; D is uncertain. CDR3 length: 15 amino acids. Germline CDR1 is KGHSH and CDR2 is LQKENI. V was shortened by 2 bases and J by 4 bases, with 14 bases between the two germline ends.

This clone was detected only once. The chain links TRBV12-3 or TRBV12-4 to TRBJ2-7; unclear D gene. The V gene lost 6 bases and the J gene lost 3 bases, with 6 bases spanning the gap. The CDR3 sequence is 11 residues long. The CDR3 bases are TGTGCCAGCAGCCTACTCTACGAGCAGTACTTC. It is translated as CASSLLYEQYF.